The subject of this entry is one T cell receptor beta chain. Its antigen is undetermined. Each donor had 9 to 10 milliliters of peripheral blood drawn. The source of the sample is a study of blood T cells in healthy people across ages. The study, taken as a whole, reports: Per million T cells, the diversity of TCR beta decreased roughly linearly as age advanced.

Using a J-beta primer mix together with a sample-barcoded 5' primer, a second PCR was run for roughly 7 to 11 cycles. A minimum of 2.5 million CDR3-containing paired-end reads was obtained for each sample. MiXCR was run by TCRdb on the 5' RACE reads, yielding one entry per CDR3 protein. The sample has some 320,000 distinct CDR3 sequences; 25% to 30% are singletons. Material for sequencing was blood. The TCR was taken from a woman in her seventies in good health.

Here the CDR3 DNA reads TGCAGTGCTAGTAAGGGCGGGGGCTCCTACGAGCAGTACTTC. This translates into CSASKGGGSYEQYF. J is TRBJ2-7 and V is TRBV20-1, with TRBD2 identical over 7 bases. The CDR3 has 14 amino acids. Germline trimming cut 3 bases from V and 0 bases from J; bases unmatched to any gene: 5. Germline lookup yields CDR1 DFQATT and CDR2 SNEGSKA (reference sequence).